This T cell receptor (beta chain) was identified in a study of T cells in tuberculosis. The time point here: new active TB diagnosis, blood taken before or within 7 days of starting treatment. Sequencing used immunoSEQ multiplex PCR; TCRdb keeps in-frame clones, though not all of them. The repertoire holds tens of thousands of clones, roughly 95% seen once, with roughly 4.7% in the top ten. This CDR3 is 12 amino acids long. Germline CDR1 reads MNHNY; CDR2 reads SVGAGI (reference sequence). The ends were cut back, 7 bases at V and 6 bases at J, with 9 bases in the middle. Sequenced material: PBMCs, taken at tuberculosis diagnosis. The chain joins TRBV6-6 to TRBJ2-2; D remains ambiguous. This receptor was obtained from an adult with tuberculosis. CDR3 sequence reads: CASKQPPGELFF. The CDR3 DNA is TGTGCCAGCAAACAACCCCCCGGGGAGCTGTTTTTT.